This TCR beta chain is from a study of cytomegalovirus exposure and HLA in healthy donors. The primer mix had 60 Vbeta and 13 Jbeta primers. Here immunoSEQ multiplex PCR was the method, and the copy in TCRdb shows in-frame clones only, minus some. The table shows about 120,000 clones, with approximately 84% occurring only once. CDR1 is SGHNT, CDR2 YYREEE, per germline (reference sequence). Trimming cost V 2 bases and J 4 bases; bases outside gene matches: 5. The CDR3 has 15 amino acids. This sequence originates from a man between 18 and 29 years old in good health and CMV-seropositive. The chain recombines TRBV5-4 with TRBJ2-1; the match to TRBD2 covers 8 bases. The sample consisted of PBMCs. DNA of the CDR3: TGTGCCAGCAGCTTAACTAGCGGAATTTACAATGAGCAGTTCTTC. Its translation: CASSLTSGIYNEQFF.